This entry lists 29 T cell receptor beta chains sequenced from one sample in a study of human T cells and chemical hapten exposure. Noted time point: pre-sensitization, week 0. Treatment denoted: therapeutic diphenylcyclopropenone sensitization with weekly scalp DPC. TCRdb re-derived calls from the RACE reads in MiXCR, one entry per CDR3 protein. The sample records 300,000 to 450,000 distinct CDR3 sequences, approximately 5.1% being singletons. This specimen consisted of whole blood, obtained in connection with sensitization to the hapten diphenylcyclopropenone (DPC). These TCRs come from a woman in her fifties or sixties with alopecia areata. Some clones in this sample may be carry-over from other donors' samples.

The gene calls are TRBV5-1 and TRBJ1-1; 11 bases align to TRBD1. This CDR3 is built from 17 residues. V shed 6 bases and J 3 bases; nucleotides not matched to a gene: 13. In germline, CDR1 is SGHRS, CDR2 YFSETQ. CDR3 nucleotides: TGCGCCAGCACTACAGAAGGACAGGGGGCCAGGGACACTGAAGCTTTCTTT. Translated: CASTTEGQGARDTEAFF. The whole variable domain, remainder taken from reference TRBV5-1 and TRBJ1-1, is KAGVTQTPRYLIKTRGQQVTLSCSPISGHRSVSWYQQTPGQGLQFLFEYFSETQRNKGNFPGRFSGRQFSNSRSEMNVSTLELGDSALYLCASTTEGQGARDTEAFFGQGTRLTVV.

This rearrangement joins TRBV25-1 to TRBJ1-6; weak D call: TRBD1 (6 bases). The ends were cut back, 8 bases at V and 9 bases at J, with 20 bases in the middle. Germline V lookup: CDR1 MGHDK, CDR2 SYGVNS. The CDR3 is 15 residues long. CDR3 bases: TGTGCCAGCGGATACAGGGCCCCCGAAGGTTCACCCCTCCACTTT. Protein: CASGYRAPEGSPLHF.

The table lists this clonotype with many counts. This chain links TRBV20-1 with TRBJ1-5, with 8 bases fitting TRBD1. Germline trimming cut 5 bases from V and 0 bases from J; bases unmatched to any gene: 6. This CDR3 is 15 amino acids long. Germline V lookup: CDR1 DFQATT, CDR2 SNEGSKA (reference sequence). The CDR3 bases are TGCAGTGCTCTCCAGGGGGCCTATAGCAATCAGCCCCAGCATTTT. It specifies CSALQGAYSNQPQHF.

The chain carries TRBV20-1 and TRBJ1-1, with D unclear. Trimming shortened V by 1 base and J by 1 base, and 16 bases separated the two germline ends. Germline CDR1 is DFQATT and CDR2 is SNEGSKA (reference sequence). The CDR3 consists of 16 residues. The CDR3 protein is CSARAQFLGANTEAFF. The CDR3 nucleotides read TGCAGTGCTAGAGCCCAATTTCTGGGAGCGAACACTGAAGCTTTCTTT.

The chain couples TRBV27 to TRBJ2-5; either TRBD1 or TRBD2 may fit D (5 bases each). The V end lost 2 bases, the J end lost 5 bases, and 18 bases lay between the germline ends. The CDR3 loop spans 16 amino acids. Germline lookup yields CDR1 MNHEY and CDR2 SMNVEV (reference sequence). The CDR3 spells CASSLVEKNRRETQYF. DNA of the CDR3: TGTGCCAGCAGTTTAGTGGAGAAGAACAGGAGGGAGACCCAGTACTTC.

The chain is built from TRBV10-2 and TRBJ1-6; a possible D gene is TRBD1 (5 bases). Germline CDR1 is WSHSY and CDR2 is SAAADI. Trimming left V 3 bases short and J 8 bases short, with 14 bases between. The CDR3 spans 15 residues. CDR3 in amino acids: CASSDGRESHSPLHF. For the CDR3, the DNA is TGCGCCAGCAGTGATGGCAGGGAGTCCCATTCACCCCTCCACTTT.

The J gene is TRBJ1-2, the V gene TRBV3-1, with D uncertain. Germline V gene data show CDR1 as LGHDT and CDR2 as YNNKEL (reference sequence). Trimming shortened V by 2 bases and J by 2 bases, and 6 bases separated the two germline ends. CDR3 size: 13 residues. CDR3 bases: TGTGCCAGCAGCCAATCGCAGAACTATGGCTACACCTTC. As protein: CASSQSQNYGYTF.

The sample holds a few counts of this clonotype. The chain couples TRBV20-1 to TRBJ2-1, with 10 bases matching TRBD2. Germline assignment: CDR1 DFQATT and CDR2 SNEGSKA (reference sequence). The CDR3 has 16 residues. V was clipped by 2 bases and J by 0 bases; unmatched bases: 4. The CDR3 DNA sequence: TGCAGTGCTAGAAGGACTAGCGGTATCTCCTACAATGAGCAGTTCTTC. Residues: CSARRTSGISYNEQFF.

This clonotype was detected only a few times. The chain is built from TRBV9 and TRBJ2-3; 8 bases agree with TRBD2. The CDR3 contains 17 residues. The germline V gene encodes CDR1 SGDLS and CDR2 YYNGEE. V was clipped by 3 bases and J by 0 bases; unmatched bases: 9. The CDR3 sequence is CASSDTSGPTSTDTQYF. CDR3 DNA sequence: TGTGCCAGCAGCGATACTAGCGGTCCTACTAGCACAGATACGCAGTATTTT.

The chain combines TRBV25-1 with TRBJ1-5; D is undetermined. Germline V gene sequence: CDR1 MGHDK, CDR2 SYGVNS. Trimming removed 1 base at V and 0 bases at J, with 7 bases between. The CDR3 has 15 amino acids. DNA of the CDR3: TGTGCCAGCAGTGAATCCGGGATTAGCAATCAGCCCCAGCATTTT. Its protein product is CASSESGISNQPQHF.

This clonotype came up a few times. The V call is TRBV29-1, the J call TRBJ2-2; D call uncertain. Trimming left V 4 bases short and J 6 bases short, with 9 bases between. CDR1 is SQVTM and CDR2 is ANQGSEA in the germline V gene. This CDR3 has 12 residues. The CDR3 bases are TGCAGCGTTGGCCTAGGGTCCGGGGAGCTGTTTTTT. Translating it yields CSVGLGSGELFF.

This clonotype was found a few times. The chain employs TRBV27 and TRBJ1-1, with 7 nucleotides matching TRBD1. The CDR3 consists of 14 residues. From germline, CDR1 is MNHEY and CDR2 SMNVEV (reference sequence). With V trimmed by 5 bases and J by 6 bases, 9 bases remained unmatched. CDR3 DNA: TGTGCCAGCAGTATGCAGGGGGGGGTCGCTGAAGCTTTCTTT. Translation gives CASSMQGGVAEAFF.

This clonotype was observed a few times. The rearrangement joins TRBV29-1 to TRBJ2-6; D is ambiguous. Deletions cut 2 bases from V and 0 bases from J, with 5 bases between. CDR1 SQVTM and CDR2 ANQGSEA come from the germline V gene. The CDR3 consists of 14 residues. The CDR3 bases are TGCAGCGTTGAAACTGGCTCTGGGGCCAACGTCCTGACTTTC. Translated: CSVETGSGANVLTF.

CDR3 amino acids: CASSFGTGDSYNSPLHF. The CDR3 DNA follows: TGCGCCAGCAGCTTCGGGACAGGCGACTCCTATAATTCACCCCTCCACTTT. V usage is TRBV5-1 and J usage is TRBJ1-6; TRBD1 aligns across 8 bases. This CDR3 is built from 17 residues. The germline V gene encodes CDR1 SGHRS and CDR2 YFSETQ. The V segment lost 2 bases and the J segment 0 bases; nucleotides outside the gene matches: 4.

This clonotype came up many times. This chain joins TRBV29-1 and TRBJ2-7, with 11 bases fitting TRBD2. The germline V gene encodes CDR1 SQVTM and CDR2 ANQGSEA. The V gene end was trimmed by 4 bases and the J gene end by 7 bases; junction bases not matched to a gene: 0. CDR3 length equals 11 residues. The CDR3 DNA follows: TGCAGCGTTGGACTAGCGGGAGAGCAGTACTTC. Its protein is CSVGLAGEQYF.

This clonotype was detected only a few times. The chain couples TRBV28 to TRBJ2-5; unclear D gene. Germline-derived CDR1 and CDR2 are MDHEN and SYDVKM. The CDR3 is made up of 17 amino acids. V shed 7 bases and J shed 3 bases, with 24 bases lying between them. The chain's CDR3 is CASTDGVLGRPKETQYF. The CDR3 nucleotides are TGTGCCAGCACCGATGGGGTTCTCGGGCGCCCCAAAGAGACCCAGTACTTC.

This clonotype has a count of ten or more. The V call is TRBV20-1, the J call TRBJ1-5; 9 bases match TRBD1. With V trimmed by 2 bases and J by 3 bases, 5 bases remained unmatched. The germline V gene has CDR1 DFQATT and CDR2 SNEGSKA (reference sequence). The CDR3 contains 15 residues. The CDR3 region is CSARSGQGNNQPQHF. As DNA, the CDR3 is TGCAGTGCTAGATCCGGACAGGGGAACAATCAGCCCCAGCATTTT.

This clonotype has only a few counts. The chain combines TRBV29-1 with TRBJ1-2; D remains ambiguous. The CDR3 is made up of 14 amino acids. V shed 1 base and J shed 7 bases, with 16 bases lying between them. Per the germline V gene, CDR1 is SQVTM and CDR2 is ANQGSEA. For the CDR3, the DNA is TGCAGCGTTGAAGCTAACGGGCCGGGAGTTGGCTACACCTTC. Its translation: CSVEANGPGVGYTF. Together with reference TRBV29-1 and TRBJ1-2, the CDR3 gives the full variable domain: SAVISQKPSRDICQRGTSLTIQCQVDSQVTMMFWYRQQPGQSLTLIATANQGSEATYESGFVIDKFPISRPNLTFSTLTVSNMSPEDSSIYLCSVEANGPGVGYTFGSGTRLTVV.

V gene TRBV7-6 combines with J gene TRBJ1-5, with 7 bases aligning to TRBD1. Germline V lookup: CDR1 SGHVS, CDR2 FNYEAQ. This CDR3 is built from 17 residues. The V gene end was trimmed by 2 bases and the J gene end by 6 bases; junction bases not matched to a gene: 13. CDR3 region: CASSLSAWTGPGQPQHF. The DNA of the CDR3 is TGTGCCAGCAGCTTATCTGCTTGGACAGGCCCGGGTCAGCCCCAGCATTTT.

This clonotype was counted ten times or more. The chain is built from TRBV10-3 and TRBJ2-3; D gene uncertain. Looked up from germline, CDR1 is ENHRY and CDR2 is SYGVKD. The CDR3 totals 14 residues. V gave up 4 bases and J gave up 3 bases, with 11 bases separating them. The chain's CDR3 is CAISALMGTDTQYF. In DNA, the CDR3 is TGTGCCATCAGTGCCCTAATGGGGACAGATACGCAGTATTTT.

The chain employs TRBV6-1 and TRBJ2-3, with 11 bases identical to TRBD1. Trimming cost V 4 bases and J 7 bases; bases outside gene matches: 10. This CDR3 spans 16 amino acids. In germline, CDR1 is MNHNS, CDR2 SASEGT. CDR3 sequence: CASSAGQGAFGNTQYF. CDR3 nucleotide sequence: TGTGCCAGCAGTGCCGGACAGGGGGCATTTGGAAATACGCAGTATTTT.

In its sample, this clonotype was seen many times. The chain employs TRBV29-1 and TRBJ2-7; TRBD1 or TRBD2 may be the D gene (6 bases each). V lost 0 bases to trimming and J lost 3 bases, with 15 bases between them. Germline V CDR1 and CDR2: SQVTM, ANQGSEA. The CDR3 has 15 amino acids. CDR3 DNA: TGCAGCGTTGAAGAGGGGGCGGGACAAATCTACGAGCAGTACTTC. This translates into CSVEEGAGQIYEQYF.

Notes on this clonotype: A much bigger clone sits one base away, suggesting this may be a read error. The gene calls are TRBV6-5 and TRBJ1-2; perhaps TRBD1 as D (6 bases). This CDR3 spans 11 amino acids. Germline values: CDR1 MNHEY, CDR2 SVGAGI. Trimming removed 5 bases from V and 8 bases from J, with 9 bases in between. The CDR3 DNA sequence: TGTGCCAGCAGTCCAGGGGTCGGCTACACCTTC. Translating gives CASSPGVGYTF.

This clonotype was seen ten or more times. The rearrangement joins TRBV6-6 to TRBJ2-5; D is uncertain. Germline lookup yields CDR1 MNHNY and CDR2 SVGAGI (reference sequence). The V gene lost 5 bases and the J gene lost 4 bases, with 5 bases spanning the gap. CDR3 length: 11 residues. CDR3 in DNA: TGTGCCAGCAGTCGGTTAGAGACCCAGTACTTC. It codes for CASSRLETQYF.

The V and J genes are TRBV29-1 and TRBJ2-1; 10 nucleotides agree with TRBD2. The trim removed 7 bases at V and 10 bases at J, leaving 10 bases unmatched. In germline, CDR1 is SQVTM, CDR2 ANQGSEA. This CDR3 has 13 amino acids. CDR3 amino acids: CSAIAGGRGEQFF. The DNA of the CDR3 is TGCAGCGCTATAGCGGGAGGACGAGGGGAGCAGTTCTTC.

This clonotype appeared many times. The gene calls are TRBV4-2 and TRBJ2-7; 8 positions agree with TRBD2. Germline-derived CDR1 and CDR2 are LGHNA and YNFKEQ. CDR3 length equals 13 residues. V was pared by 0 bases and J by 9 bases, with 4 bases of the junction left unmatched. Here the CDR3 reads CASSQDRGGRQYF. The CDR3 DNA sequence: TGTGCCAGCAGCCAAGATCGGGGGGGGCGGCAGTACTTC.

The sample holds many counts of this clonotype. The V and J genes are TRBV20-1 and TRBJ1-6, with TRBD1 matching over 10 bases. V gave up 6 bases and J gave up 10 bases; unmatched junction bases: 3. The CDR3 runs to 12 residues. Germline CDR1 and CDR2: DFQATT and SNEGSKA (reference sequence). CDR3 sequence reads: CSAGTGESPLHF. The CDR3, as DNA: TGCAGTGCCGGGACAGGGGAATCACCCCTCCACTTT.

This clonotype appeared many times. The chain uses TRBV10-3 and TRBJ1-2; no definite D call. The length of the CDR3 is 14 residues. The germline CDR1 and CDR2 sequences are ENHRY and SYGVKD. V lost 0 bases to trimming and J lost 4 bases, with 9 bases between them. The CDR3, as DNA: TGTGCCATCAGTGAGTCGACGATCGGCTATGGCTACACCTTC. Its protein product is CAISESTIGYGYTF.

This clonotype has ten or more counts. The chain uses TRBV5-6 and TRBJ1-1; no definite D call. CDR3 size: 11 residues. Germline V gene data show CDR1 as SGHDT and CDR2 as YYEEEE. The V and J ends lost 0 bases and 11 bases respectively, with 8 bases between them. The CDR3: CASSLGARAFF. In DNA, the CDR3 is TGTGCCAGCAGCTTGGGGGCGCGGGCTTTCTTT.